This T cell receptor beta chain was documented in a study of blood T cells in healthy people across ages. Study overall: Researchers report that template switching captured about one barcoded beta molecule per two T cells. Study outcomes and limitations: Samples with more naive T cells showed higher observed beta diversity. Unsorted PBMCs blocked a conclusive comparison of naive and antigen-experienced cells.

Primers used in a second PCR of about 7 to 11 cycles were a sample-barcoded 5' primer and a J-beta primer mix. One entry per CDR3 protein, called by TCRdb with MiXCR from the 5' RACE reads. The sample yields fewer than 1,000,000 distinct CDR3 sequences, 46% seen once. This clonotype has only a few counts. Antigen unknown. Isolating PBMCs gave at least 7 million of these cells per sample. The CDR3 covers 15 residues. Looked up from germline, CDR1 is SGHRS and CDR2 is YFSETQ. The sample was blood. This clonotype originated in a man at least 80 years old in good health. This chain uses TRBV5-1 with TRBJ2-1, with D possibly TRBD2 on 6 matching bases. The end of the DNA is better explained by TRBJ2-7, so the J call may be wrong. This chain's CDR3 is CASSLSLATYNEQYF. The CDR3 nucleotides read TGCGCCAGCAGCTTATCACTAGCAACCTACAATGAGCAGTACTTC.